Below, one T cell receptor beta chain is given with its context. Its antigen is as yet unknown. The data were obtained in a study of T-cell reconstitution after alpha-beta-depleted transplantation in children. The TCRbeta library incorporated unique molecular identifiers. TCRdb reprocessed the PCR reads via MiXCR and lists one record per CDR3 protein. The table records about 1,000,000 distinct CDR3 sequences, 25% to 35% of them present only once. Study outcomes and limitations: Several hundred rapidly expanded clones from non-depleted graft cells reportedly supplied alpha-beta T cells about two months post-transplant.

The CDR3 is 16 residues long. V lost 3 bases to trimming and J lost 4 bases, with 15 bases between them. The V gene's germline CDR1 is MGHRA and CDR2 YSYEKL. Material: PBMCs, mostly from graft donor cells, obtained 360 days after TCRalphabeta/CD19-depleted stem cell transplant. This sequence was found in a boy less than two years old who had a stem cell transplant for SCID, so the T cells may come from the graft donor. The genes are TRBV4-1 and TRBJ1-4, with a possible D match to TRBD1 (6 bases). The CDR3 protein is CASSQLPGQDNEKLFF. The CDR3 DNA reads as TGCGCCAGCAGCCAGCTCCCGGGACAAGATAATGAAAAACTGTTTTTT.